The 27 T cell receptor beta chains presented below share a single source sample, sequenced in a study of shared T cell receptors in the human thymus. TCRdb's table, derived via immunoSEQ multiplex PCR, lists solely in-frame clones and lacks some. The sample has tens of thousands of clones; roughly 95% are singletons. Input material: thymocytes. The source is a human donor.

The chain combines TRBV10-3 with TRBJ1-2, with D possibly matching TRBD1 (5 bases). CDR1 and CDR2 from the germline V gene are ENHRY and SYGVKD. V lost 8 bases, J lost 3 bases, and 10 bases lay in between. This CDR3 contains 12 residues. Here the CDR3 reads CAILGPHYGYTF. CDR3 nucleotide sequence: TGTGCCATCTTGGGACCCCACTATGGCTACACCTTC.

CDR3: CASSFDNGTSRETQYF. The DNA for the CDR3 is TGTGCCAGCAGCTTTGACAATGGGACTAGTCGAGAGACCCAGTACTTC. The chain uses TRBV7-9 and TRBJ2-5; 8 nucleotides line up with TRBD2. The germline gives CDR1 SEHNR, CDR2 FQNEAQ (reference sequence). The CDR3 length is 16 residues. Germline trimming cut 3 bases from V and 4 bases from J; bases unmatched to any gene: 10.

V gene TRBV7-2 combines with J gene TRBJ2-1, with TRBD1 matching over 9 bases. Germline V CDR1 and CDR2: SGHTA, FQGNSA. This CDR3 comprises 18 residues. Losses at the gene ends were 4 bases for V and 6 bases for J; bases not matched to a gene: 16. In nucleotides, the CDR3 is TGTGCCAGCAGCTCCAGAAGCCGGGGGACAGGGTGGGGCAATGAGCAGTTCTTC. The encoded protein is CASSSRSRGTGWGNEQFF.

The chain couples TRBV5-1 to TRBJ2-7; the D gene is possibly TRBD1 (5 bases). Germline lookup yields CDR1 SGHRS and CDR2 YFSETQ. V was pared by 3 bases and J by 3 bases, with 13 bases between. The CDR3 extends over 14 amino acids. The CDR3 is CASSSTLQGYEQYF. The CDR3 nucleotides are TGCGCCAGCAGCTCGACTCTCCAGGGCTACGAGCAGTACTTC.

The gene calls are TRBV6-4 and TRBJ1-5; a weak D match, TRBD1 (6 bases). Germline V gives CDR1 MRHNA, CDR2 SNTAGT. The germline V and J ends were trimmed by 6 bases and 6 bases, with 15 bases remaining between them. The CDR3 totals 14 residues. In DNA, the CDR3 is TGTGCCAGCAGCTACCGGGGGGCTAGTCAGCCCCAGCATTTT. Translated, it gives CASSYRGASQPQHF.

The chain employs TRBV28 and TRBJ1-1, with 9 positions matching TRBD1. Trimming took 2 bases from V and 4 from J; bases not matched to a gene: 11. CDR3 length: 17 amino acids. CDR1 is MDHEN and CDR2 is SYDVKM in the germline V gene. The CDR3 nucleotides read TGTGCCAGCAGTTTACCCGGACAGGGGATTCGGGGCACTGAAGCTTTCTTT. Encoded protein: CASSLPGQGIRGTEAFF.

The chain joins TRBV7-9 to TRBJ1-3; D is ambiguous. This CDR3 has 15 residues. Germline CDR1 reads SEHNR; CDR2 reads FQNEAQ (reference sequence). The V gene lost 6 bases and the J gene lost 0 bases, with 12 bases spanning the gap. CDR3 amino acids: CASRQNESSGNTIYF. The CDR3, as DNA: TGTGCCAGCAGGCAAAACGAGAGCTCTGGAAACACCATATATTTT.

This rearrangement joins TRBV28 to TRBJ1-1; tentative D call: TRBD1 (5 bases). From germline, CDR1 is MDHEN and CDR2 SYDVKM. With 3 bases removed from V and 3 bases from J, the gap between germline ends came to 38 bases. The CDR3 spans 23 residues. The CDR3: CASSFVMKPTMSSRIRVYTEAFF. The CDR3 bases are TGTGCCAGCAGTTTTGTCATGAAACCCACGATGTCATCACGGATCAGGGTTTACACTGAAGCTTTCTTT.

The V call is TRBV28, the J call TRBJ2-7, with D maybe TRBD1 (6 bases). Deletions cut 8 bases from V and 0 bases from J, with 17 bases between. Per germline, CDR1 MDHEN and CDR2 SYDVKM. The CDR3 totals 15 residues. In DNA form, the CDR3 reads TGTGCCAGCGGTGTGGGCCGGGACAACTCCTACGAGCAGTACTTC. It codes for CASGVGRDNSYEQYF.

The chain combines TRBV11-2 with TRBJ1-6, with TRBD1 identical over 9 bases. Germline V gene lookup returns CDR1 SGHAT and CDR2 FQNNGV. This CDR3 comprises 13 residues. V shed 8 bases, J shed 7 bases, and the junction held 3 bases outside the gene matches. The CDR3 protein is CASQDRGNSPLHF. The CDR3 bases are TGTGCCAGCCAGGACAGGGGAAATTCACCCCTCCACTTT.

This chain joins TRBV21-1 and TRBJ2-5; TRBD2, the table's D call, lacks a check against the DNA. TRBV21-1 is deemed a pseudogene. There are 14 residues in the CDR3. In DNA form, the CDR3 reads TGTGCCAGCAGCAAAGTCGGGGTGAGCGAGACCCAGTACTTC. This encodes CASSKVGVSETQYF.

This chain connects TRBV4-1 to TRBJ1-3; a possible D gene is TRBD1 (6 bases). The CDR3 runs 17 residues. V was cut by 3 bases and J by 7 bases, with 22 bases left in between. Germline V CDR1 and CDR2: MGHRA, YSYEKL. CDR3 nucleotides: TGCGCCAGCAGCCAGGACGGACAGCCCGGGCGTAGGAACACCATATATTTT. The encoded protein is CASSQDGQPGRRNTIYF.

The chain is built from TRBV19 and TRBJ2-7, with D perhaps being TRBD1 or TRBD2 (6 bases each). V lost 6 bases and J 3 bases, leaving 18 bases between the germline ends. This CDR3 is 15 amino acids long. In germline, CDR1 is LNHDA, CDR2 SQIVND (reference sequence). The CDR3 here is CASSGLGGANYEQYF. The CDR3 DNA reads TGTGCCAGTAGCGGTTTGGGGGGCGCAAACTACGAGCAGTACTTC.

The V call is TRBV7-4, the J call TRBJ2-7; TRBD2 aligns across 7 bases. The CDR3 sequence is 16 residues long. V dropped 4 bases and J dropped 6; count of bases not matched to a gene: 15. Germline V CDR1 and CDR2: SGHVT, SQSDAQ. The DNA for the CDR3 is TGTGCCAGCAGCTCTCGAGCGGGGAGAAACTTCTGCGAGCAGTACTTC. It specifies CASSSRAGRNFCEQYF.

The chain uses TRBV7-3 and TRBJ2-7; a possible D gene is TRBD1 (6 bases). Germline loops: CDR1 SGHTA, CDR2 FQGTGA. The CDR3 has 12 residues. Trimming removed 5 bases at V and 10 bases at J, with 15 bases between. CDR3 sequence (DNA): TGTGCCAGCAGCGCACCGGACAGCGTTCAGTACTTC. Amino acids: CASSAPDSVQYF.

This chain connects TRBV6-6 to TRBJ2-7; a possible D gene is TRBD2 (6 bases). There are 12 residues in the CDR3. Germline-derived CDR1 and CDR2 are MNHNY and SVGAGI (reference sequence). V was pared by 6 bases and J by 7 bases, with 13 bases between. The CDR3 reads CASSHDAGEQYF. The CDR3 bases are TGTGCCAGCAGCCATGATGCGGGGGAGCAGTACTTC.

V is TRBV12-2 and J is TRBJ1-1; the table gives TRBD1 as D, unverified against the DNA. TRBV12-2 is tagged as a pseudogene. The CDR3 is 15 residues long. The DNA of the CDR3 is TGTGCAAGTCGGGTTCCTTGGGACAGGGAAGGAGAAGCTTTCTTT. Translated: CASRVPWDREGEAFF.

This clone appeared a single time. J is TRBJ1-6 and V is TRBV7-2; a possible D gene is TRBD1 (5 bases). Germline assignment: CDR1 SGHTA and CDR2 FQGNSA. V was trimmed by 5 bases and J by 0 bases, leaving 14 bases between them. There are 17 residues in the CDR3. This CDR3 reads CASSVRQFSSYNSPLHF. The CDR3 coding sequence is TGTGCCAGCAGCGTGAGACAGTTTAGCTCCTATAATTCACCCCTCCACTTT.

The genes are TRBV7-9 and TRBJ2-7; 15 positions match TRBD2. The CDR3 totals 18 residues. V was pared by 5 bases and J by 6 bases, with 14 bases of the junction left unmatched. Germline-derived CDR1 and CDR2 are SEHNR and FQNEAQ (reference sequence). As DNA, the CDR3 is TGTGCCAGCAGCCCCGAACCGGGACTAGCGGGGGGTTTTGGCGAGCAGTACTTC. Translated, it gives CASSPEPGLAGGFGEQYF.

V gene TRBV27 combines with J gene TRBJ1-2, with D maybe TRBD1 (6 bases). Trimming cost V 3 bases and J 1 base, with 12 bases left between them. Germline assignment: CDR1 MNHEY and CDR2 SMNVEV (reference sequence). This CDR3 has 15 residues. DNA of the CDR3: TGTGCCAGCAGTTTTAGGGCAGGGGATAACTATGGCTACACCTTC. Its protein product is CASSFRAGDNYGYTF.

The chain has TRBV10-3 and TRBJ2-7; 7 nucleotides line up with TRBD2. The germline V gene has CDR1 ENHRY and CDR2 SYGVKD. Unmatched junction bases numbered 15, after V lost 4 bases and J lost 3 bases. The CDR3 is 17 residues long. CDR3 in amino acids: CAISALRDYKILYEQYF. CDR3 coding DNA: TGTGCCATCAGTGCACTCCGGGACTACAAAATACTCTACGAGCAGTACTTC.

The chain recombines TRBV28 with TRBJ1-5; D possibly corresponds to TRBD1 (5 bases). The CDR3 spans 15 residues. CDR1 and CDR2 (germline): MDHEN, SYDVKM. Trimming removed 2 bases at V and 2 bases at J, with 10 bases between. This CDR3 reads CASSLRQGRNQPQHF. The CDR3, as DNA: TGTGCCAGCAGTTTACGGCAGGGTCGCAATCAGCCCCAGCATTTT.

The chain couples TRBV2 to TRBJ2-7; 12 bases align to TRBD1. CDR1 is SNHLY, CDR2 FYNNEI, per germline. J was trimmed by 7 bases and V by 6 bases; bases with no gene match: 10. The CDR3 is 15 residues long. CDR3 sequence: CASRPRDRGRAEQYF. The DNA of the CDR3 is TGTGCCAGCAGACCCAGGGACAGGGGGCGAGCAGAGCAGTACTTC.

This sequence joins TRBV11-2 and TRBJ2-3, with D unresolved. Germline V gene sequence: CDR1 SGHAT, CDR2 FQNNGV. The CDR3 covers 14 residues. V lost 5 bases to trimming and J lost 2 bases, with 11 bases between them. The CDR3: CASSREEPTDTQYF. The CDR3 DNA is TGTGCCAGCAGCCGAGAAGAGCCCACAGATACGCAGTATTTT.

The gene calls are TRBV7-8 and TRBJ1-5, with TRBD1 matching over 9 bases. Germline V lookup: CDR1 SGHVS, CDR2 FQNEAQ. Trimming at V came to 5 bases and at J to 1 base, leaving 3 bases not matched to a gene. The CDR3 covers 15 residues. The CDR3 loop reads CASSTDRGSNQPQHF. The DNA for the CDR3 is TGTGCCAGCAGCACGGACAGGGGAAGCAATCAGCCCCAGCATTTT. The full variable domain, completed using reference TRBV7-8 and TRBJ1-5, is GAGVSQSPRYKVAKRGQDVALRCDPISGHVSLFWYQQALGQGPEFLTYFQNEAQLDKSGLPSDRFFAERPEGSVSTLKIQRTQQEDSAVYLCASSTDRGSNQPQHFGDGTRLSIL.

This clone has just one count. The genes are TRBV19 and TRBJ2-1; 9 bases fit TRBD1. The CDR3 is 16 residues long. Germline V gene lookup returns CDR1 LNHDA and CDR2 SQIVND (reference sequence). V lost 5 bases to trimming and J lost 7 bases; unmatched junction nucleotides: 12. The DNA of the CDR3 is TGTGCCAGTAGTTTCCACCGGGACAGGGATGTTAATGAGCAGTTCTTC. It is translated as CASSFHRDRDVNEQFF.

This chain joins TRBV28 and TRBJ1-6; 8 positions match TRBD1. This CDR3 has 18 residues. V gave up 3 bases and J gave up 2 bases; unmatched junction bases: 9. Germline V lookup: CDR1 MDHEN, CDR2 SYDVKM. The CDR3 is CASSFRTGTVPYNSPLHF. CDR3 nucleotides: TGTGCCAGCAGTTTTAGGACAGGGACGGTCCCCTATAATTCACCCCTCCACTTT.